These 18 T cell receptor beta chains were sequenced from one sample in a study of graft-versus-host responses after intestinal transplantation (dated by TCRdb to 2020 to 2022). Dithiothreitol, EDTA incubations and collagenase D digestion were used to isolate intraepithelial and lamina propria lymphocytes from graft specimens. Receptor amplification or capture employed the immunoSEQ multiplex PCR assay. In TCRdb, the immuneACCESS table is reduced to in-frame sequences with V and J assigned. These tables do not hold every clone; where another copy was compared, an unresolved V gene accounts for under half, and the others remain unexplained. A total of 8,100 or so clones appear in this sample, about three quarters of them only once. The top ten clones comprise 15% to 20% of the sample. Sequenced material: ileum tissue, taken around 240 days after intestinal transplantation. Receptor source: a human patient who received an intestinal transplant, so some T cells may come from the graft donor.

This clone came up a few times. The chain recombines TRBV7-6 with TRBJ2-1; TRBD2 matches 8 bases. The V gene's germline CDR1 is SGHVS and CDR2 FNYEAQ. Trimming took 1 base from V and 5 from J; bases not matched to a gene: 7. CDR3 length: 16 amino acids. This CDR3 reads CASSLDAGGENNEQFF. Written as DNA, the CDR3 is TGTGCCAGCAGCTTAGATGCCGGGGGGGAGAACAATGAGCAGTTCTTC.

This clone has more than one count but fewer than ten. The rearrangement uses TRBV7-2 and TRBJ2-1; a possible D gene is TRBD1 (6 bases). The CDR3 consists of 13 residues. V lost 4 bases to trimming and J lost 6 bases, with 10 bases between them. Germline V gene data show CDR1 as SGHTA and CDR2 as FQGNSA. DNA of the CDR3: TGTGCCAGCAGCTCGCAACAGGGCAATGAGCAGTTCTTC. This codes for CASSSQQGNEQFF.

The chain employs TRBV13 and TRBJ1-1; no clear D gene. This CDR3 has 13 residues. CDR1 PRHDT and CDR2 FYEKMQ come from the germline V gene (reference sequence). The V and J ends lost 5 bases and 1 base respectively, with 8 bases between them. CDR3 region: CASSPIRNTEAFF. Written as DNA, the CDR3 is TGTGCCAGCAGCCCGATCCGGAACACTGAAGCTTTCTTT. Together with reference TRBV13 and TRBJ1-1, the CDR3 gives the full variable domain: AAGVIQSPRHLIKEKRETATLKCYPIPRHDTVYWYQQGPGQDPQFLISFYEKMQSDKGSIPDRFSAQQFSDYHSELNMSSLELGDSALYFCASSPIRNTEAFFGQGTRLTVV.

This clone is judged medium-sized. V gene TRBV6-4 combines with J gene TRBJ1-2, with D hard to call. V dropped 1 base and J dropped 5 bases, with 8 bases sitting between them. Germline lookup yields CDR1 MRHNA and CDR2 SNTAGT. The CDR3 covers 13 residues. The CDR3 bases are TGTGCCAGCAGTGACTACAGCCTTTATGGCTACACCTTC. It encodes CASSDYSLYGYTF.

This clone was detected a few times. V gene TRBV29-1 combines with J gene TRBJ1-1; D is undetermined. CDR3 size: 13 residues. The V gene's germline CDR1 is SQVTM and CDR2 ANQGSEA. V gave up 7 bases and J gave up 2 bases, with 14 bases separating them. CDR3 nucleotide sequence: TGCAGCGCGGTTACGTCCGTTAACACTGAAGCTTTCTTT. It translates to CSAVTSVNTEAFF.

The rearrangement links TRBV9 to TRBJ2-3, with 11 positions matching TRBD2. The CDR3 sequence is 16 residues long. V was pared by 0 bases and J by 4 bases, with 4 bases of the junction left unmatched. CDR1 is SGDLS, CDR2 YYNGEE, per germline. The CDR3 region has the DNA TGTGCCAGCAGCGTAGTACTAGCGGGGGCCGCAGATACGCAGTATTTT. Translated: CASSVVLAGAADTQYF.

This chain links TRBV27 with TRBJ1-2; D may be TRBD1 (5 bases). The CDR3 covers 14 residues. Germline V CDR1 and CDR2: MNHEY, SMNVEV (reference sequence). V was pared by 8 bases and J by 4 bases, with 17 bases between. CDR3 nucleotide sequence: TGTGCCAGCGGGAGACAGAGTCCTAGCTATGGCTACACCTTC. It is translated as CASGRQSPSYGYTF.

This rearrangement joins TRBV6-1 to TRBJ2-5; no firm D call. Germline lookup yields CDR1 MNHNS and CDR2 SASEGT. V lost 5 bases to trimming and J lost 6 bases, with 13 bases between them. CDR3 length: 13 amino acids. The CDR3 here is CASSLDPEQTQYF. The CDR3 DNA is TGTGCCAGCAGTTTGGACCCGGAGCAGACCCAGTACTTC.

This clone was seen just once. The V gene is TRBV27, the J gene TRBJ2-7; 8 nucleotides match TRBD1. The trim removed 5 bases at V and 5 bases at J, leaving 5 bases unmatched. Germline lookup yields CDR1 MNHEY and CDR2 SMNVEV (reference sequence). The length of the CDR3 is 13 residues. CDR3 protein: CASSADRAHEQYF. In DNA form, the CDR3 reads TGTGCCAGCAGTGCGGACAGGGCGCACGAGCAGTACTTC.

This clone has only a few counts. The CDR3 spells CASSYSAGNYEQYV. Written as DNA, the CDR3 is TGTGCCAGCAGTTACTCTGCAGGGAACTACGAGCAGTACGTC. This chain connects TRBV6-6 to TRBJ2-7, with a tentative D call TRBD1 (5 bases). CDR1 and CDR2 (germline): MNHNY, SVGAGI (reference sequence). The ends were cut back, 0 bases at V and 3 bases at J, with 9 bases in the middle. This CDR3 region has 14 residues.

This clone was counted a single time. The gene calls are TRBV11-2 and TRBJ2-1; 12 nucleotides agree with TRBD1. V was pared by 3 bases and J by 7 bases, with 4 bases of the junction left unmatched. Germline lookup yields CDR1 SGHAT and CDR2 FQNNGV. This CDR3 comprises 15 residues. CDR3 in amino acids: CASSLGTGGSNEQFF. The CDR3 DNA reads TGTGCCAGCAGCTTGGGGACAGGGGGCTCGAATGAGCAGTTCTTC.

CDR3 region: CASSLEYKSYEQYV. For the CDR3, the DNA is TGTGCCAGCAGCTTAGAATACAAATCCTACGAGCAGTACGTC. This chain links TRBV11-2 with TRBJ2-7; no clear D gene. CDR3 length: 14 residues. The germline V gene has CDR1 SGHAT and CDR2 FQNNGV. Trimming removed 0 bases from V and 1 base from J, with 7 bases in between.

This clone showed up just a few times. The chain uses TRBV27 and TRBJ2-5, with D uncertain. CDR1 and CDR2 (germline): MNHEY, SMNVEV (reference sequence). Trimming removed 6 bases from V and 5 bases from J, with 13 bases in between. The CDR3 totals 13 residues. The CDR3 region is CASRPVNLETQYF. CDR3 nucleotides: TGTGCCAGCAGACCCGTGAATTTGGAGACCCAGTACTTC.

The chain uses TRBV10-2 and TRBJ2-4; D is uncertain. Between the trimmed V and J ends, which lost 3 bases and 2 bases, there was a span of 11 bases. The germline CDR1 and CDR2 sequences are WSHSY and SAAADI. This CDR3 contains 15 residues. As DNA, the CDR3 is TGCGCCAGCAGTGACAGGCTGCGGACCAAAAACATTCAGTACTTC. Its protein is CASSDRLRTKNIQYF.

This sequence joins TRBV28 and TRBJ1-4; 8 positions match TRBD1. The CDR3 sequence is 15 residues long. The V gene's germline CDR1 is MDHEN and CDR2 SYDVKM. Unmatched junction bases numbered 4, after V lost 6 bases and J lost 1 base. CDR3 in amino acids: CASSRTGGTNEKLFF. CDR3 nucleotide sequence: TGTGCCAGCAGCCGAACAGGGGGAACTAATGAAAAACTGTTTTTT. Full variable domain (missing parts from reference TRBV28 and TRBJ1-4): DVKVTQSSRYLVKRTGEKVFLECVQDMDHENMFWYRQDPGLGLRLIYFSYDVKMKEKGDIPEGYSVSREKKERFSLILESASTNQTSMYLCASSRTGGTNEKLFFGSGTQLSVL.

The V gene is TRBV28, the J gene TRBJ1-6; 9 bases match TRBD1. Germline V lookup: CDR1 MDHEN, CDR2 SYDVKM. The CDR3 has 14 amino acids. The V segment lost 7 bases and the J segment 8 bases; nucleotides outside the gene matches: 6. In DNA, the CDR3 is TGTGCCAGCAACCAGGACAGGGGTTATTCACCCCTCCACTTT. Encoded protein: CASNQDRGYSPLHF.

This clone was recorded once. The chain carries TRBV6-5 and TRBJ1-3, with D perhaps matching TRBD1 (5 bases). The germline CDR1 and CDR2 sequences are MNHEY and SVGAGI. The germline V and J ends were trimmed by 5 bases and 0 bases, with 11 bases remaining between them. CDR3 size: 15 residues. The CDR3 loop reads CASSPQDRSGNTIYF. CDR3 coding DNA: TGTGCCAGCAGTCCACAGGATCGCTCTGGAAACACCATATATTTT.

The gene calls are TRBV28 and TRBJ1-2, with D possibly matching TRBD1 (6 bases). CDR3 length: 14 amino acids. From germline, CDR1 is MDHEN and CDR2 SYDVKM. The V and J ends lost 5 bases and 0 bases respectively, with 10 bases between them. The CDR3 sequence is CASSQGLANYGYTF. CDR3 sequence (DNA): TGTGCCAGCAGTCAGGGGTTAGCTAACTATGGCTACACCTTC.